The present entry profiles one T cell receptor (beta chain) with its context. Its recognized antigen is unknown. Per-base quality was not reported, and no clone a single base away is much larger than it. The germline V gene supplies CDR1 SGHDT and CDR2 YYEEEE. The CDR3 sequence holds 14 residues, the cysteine and phenylalanine included. Of the read, only the CDR3 DNA is kept; its 42 bases are in frame from base 1. V is reduced by 6 bases and J by 7 bases, leaving a spacing of 16 bases between them. Library preparation used the immunoSEQ multiplex PCR assay. For most patients, genomic DNA was isolated with the Qiagen DNeasy Blood and Tissue Kit and sent frozen to Adaptive Biotechnologies for TCR sequencing. For most patients, genomic DNA was subjected to high-throughput TCR-beta CDR3 sequencing by Adaptive Biotechnologies. In the original analysis: TCR sequencing data for 18 patients were retrieved from Adaptive's ImmunoSEQ software; three other patients were processed with MiXCR and VDJtools. To correct CD4 versus CD8 sorting errors, sequences present in both subsets at a frequency ratio below 5:1 were removed. CDR3 nucleotide sequences shared between donor and recipient were removed because the origin of such sequences could not be assigned. At least 2-fold expansion over unstimulated cells and a minimum CFSE-low frequency of 0.002% (template counts) or 0.001% (read counts) were required for clones to be classified as alloreactive. A clone was considered mappable if detected in the sequenced pre-transplant spleen, lymph node, or MLR CFSE-low populations of the donor or recipient. Cumulative frequency of alloreactive clones was calculated as a percentage of all sequences weighted by copy number. TCRdb took over this immuneACCESS table, retaining in-frame rearrangements with V and J assigned. Such tables are incomplete; in checked studies, under half of the missing clones stem from an unresolved V gene, and the remainder is unexplained. That table furnishes V, J and clone size, whereas the DNA furnished D and trimming. The sample table shows more than 95,000 clones, and 92% are seen once. Of the sample, 0.15% to 0.2% is held by the ten largest clones.

The time point label of this sample denotes: cells obtained before transplantation from donor or recipient. CD3+CD4+ and CD3+CD8+ populations were FACS-sorted from unstimulated pre-transplant donor and recipient cells taken from spleen or lymph nodes. These data come from a study of graft-versus-host responses after intestinal transplantation (dated by TCRdb to 2020 to 2022). For context, the study as a whole: Recipients received multivisceral, liver-intestinal, or isolated intestinal transplants. All recipients received anti-thymocyte globulin induction followed by maintenance tacrolimus and steroids for around three years. Bulk TCR-beta CDR3 sequencing was used to track graft-versus-host and host-versus-graft alloreactive T cell clones in the graft, circulation and bone marrow after intestinal transplantation. To identify alloreactive clones, pre-transplant mixed lymphocyte reaction products were sequenced and compared with unstimulated pre-transplant donor and recipient T cells. The cohort enrolled 20 to 30 intestinal transplant recipients including one retransplant, and 3 patients lacking pretransplant specimens were excluded. Donor T cell macrochimerism was defined as a peak of at least 4% donor T cells among recipient peripheral blood mononuclear cells. Rather than being sequenced by the commercial service, samples from a few later patients were sequenced in-house on an Illumina MiSeq and processed with MiXCR.

Overall results and qualifications from the work: Early after transplant, peak levels of circulating GvH clones were associated with declines in HvG clones. Patients with donor T cell macrochimerism had high GvH to HvG T cell clonal ratios in their allografts. Conclusions were limited by the relatively low number and heterogeneity of intestinal transplant patients. GvH clones were detected in recipient bone marrow, and some of these GvH clones were observed earlier in ileal mucosa or blood, consistent with an intestinal mucosal origin.

The clonotype originates from a human donor who received an intestinal transplant. Here the sequenced sample was unstimulated CD4+ T cells sorted from spleen or lymph node cells, taken before intestinal transplant. Here the chain combines TRBV5-6 and TRBJ1-4; no D gene call is confident. The nucleotide sequence is TGTGCCAGCACCAAGGGAGGGAGGGTTGAAAAACTGTTTTTT. Its protein reads: CASTKGGRVEKLFF.